This T cell receptor (beta chain) was sequenced during a study of T cell responses to AZD1222 COVID-19 vaccine. Study-level findings and limits: Baseline serology detected seropositivity in only five or six AZD1222 recipients.

V was shortened by 0 bases and J by 2 bases, with 14 bases between the two germline ends. This CDR3 contains 17 residues. From germline, CDR1 is LGHNA and CDR2 YSLEER. The assay was immunoSEQ multiplex PCR, and TCRdb's table has in-frame clones only and misses some. The sample records roughly 120,000 clones, around 87% being singletons. About this clone: The antigen remains unidentified.

This TCR derives from an adult in good health. The gene calls are TRBV4-3 and TRBJ2-1, with D perhaps assigned TRBD1 or TRBD2 (5 bases each). Sequenced here: peripheral blood, sampled on day 0 of AZD1222 vaccination. In nucleotides, the CDR3 is TGCGCCAGCAGCCAAGATTCTGGGGGTATCCCCTACAATGAGCAGTTCTTC. Amino acid sequence: CASSQDSGGIPYNEQFF.